Detailed here is one T cell receptor (beta chain). Its antigen is not known. The use of a sample-barcoded 5' primer and a J-beta primer mix characterized a second PCR of roughly 6 to 12 cycles. TCRdb re-analysed the 5' RACE reads in MiXCR, keeping a single row per CDR3 protein. Of 450,000 to 600,000 distinct CDR3 sequences listed, 25% to 35% are singletons. This sample was taken from a study of blood T cells in healthy people across ages. Study details: Researchers report that template switching captured about one barcoded beta molecule per two T cells.

Germline V lookup: CDR1 DFQATT, CDR2 SNEGSKA (reference sequence). V was cut by 1 base and J by 7 bases, with 11 bases left in between. The CDR3 runs to 14 residues. Broader study findings: The recorded TCR beta diversity per million T cells decreased in a roughly linear manner with age.

These same records also appear under a second study, on T cells of mothers and their children. That source adds: Input to cDNA synthesis comprised all extracted RNA, at a ratio of approximately 1.5 ug per 15 ul. When mothers and children were related, their normalized repertoire overlap, which was always slightly higher, did not differ significantly from that of unrelated pairs.

Sequenced sample: blood. The chain recombines TRBV20-1 with TRBJ1-6; no definite D call. The receptor's source is a boy aged 2-9 years in good health. The CDR3 nucleotides are TGCAGTGCTAGAGTGGTAGGGAGCAATTCACCCCTCCACTTT. Protein product: CSARVVGSNSPLHF.